This passage covers 10 T cell receptor beta chains from one sample sequenced in a study of Ad26.COV2.S vaccination and SARS-CoV-2 variants. Clones were read by immunoSEQ multiplex PCR, and TCRdb kept only the in-frame ones, dropping some. There are 450,000 to 550,000 clones in the sample; roughly 87% occur only once, and 1.7% lies in the top ten. The treatment: roughly 20 received Ad26.COV2.S at low or high dose, single or two shots; several received placebo; per-sample allocation not given. All samples were drawn on day 63, counting from the first vaccine or placebo injection. Sequenced material: peripheral blood, taken in a trial of Ad26.COV2.S vaccine versus placebo. The receptors here all came from a person between 18 and 65 years old who received the Ad26.COV2.S COVID-19 vaccine or a placebo.

The chain carries TRBV7-9 and TRBJ2-2; 8 positions match TRBD1. J gave up 1 base and V 5 bases, and 3 bases lay outside the gene matches. This CDR3 has 15 residues. Germline CDR1 SEHNR, CDR2 FQNEAQ (reference sequence). This CDR3 reads CASSPGQGNTGELFF. In DNA form, the CDR3 reads TGTGCCAGCAGCCCAGGACAGGGGAACACCGGGGAGCTGTTTTTT.

This rearrangement joins TRBV3-1 (or the pseudogene TRBV3-2) to TRBJ2-6; no reliable D call. This CDR3 spans 14 amino acids. Germline V gene data show CDR1 as LGHDT and CDR2 as YNNKEL (reference sequence). Trimming stripped 5 bases from V and 0 bases from J, with 5 bases between. The CDR3 loop reads CASSFSSGANVLTF. As DNA, the CDR3 is TGTGCCAGCAGCTTTTCCTCTGGGGCCAACGTCCTGACTTTC.

In DNA form, the CDR3 reads TGTGCCACCAGTTCATTAGCTAACTATGGCTACACCTTC. Protein product: CATSSLANYGYTF. V usage is TRBV19 and J usage is TRBJ1-2; no clear D. Germline values: CDR1 LNHDA, CDR2 SQIVND (reference sequence). V was clipped by 10 bases and J by 0 bases, with 12 bases between them. This CDR3 spans 13 amino acids.

The V call is TRBV11-1, the J call TRBJ1-6; TRBD1 might be the D (5 bases). This CDR3 contains 14 residues. Per the germline V gene, CDR1 is SGHAT and CDR2 is FQDESV (reference sequence). V was shortened by 6 bases and J by 7 bases, with 13 bases between the two germline ends. As DNA, the CDR3 is TGTGCCAGCAGGAACCAGGGTTGGAATTCACCCCTCCACTTT. Amino acids: CASRNQGWNSPLHF.

This clone has a handful of counts. The chain couples TRBV5-1 to TRBJ2-7, with 7 bases aligning to TRBD1. The CDR3 sequence is 13 residues long. The germline V gene encodes CDR1 SGHRS and CDR2 YFSETQ. Trimming at V came to 4 bases and at J to 3 bases, leaving 4 bases not matched to a gene. The CDR3 bases are TGCGCCAGCAGCCCACAGGGGAACTACGAGCAGTACTTC. Translating gives CASSPQGNYEQYF.

This clone showed up just a few times. The CDR3 sequence is CASSFLTGGRNTEAFF. The CDR3 DNA sequence: TGTGCCAGCAGTTTCTTAACAGGGGGCAGGAACACTGAAGCTTTCTTT. The chain links TRBV27 to TRBJ1-1; 9 bases align to TRBD1. This CDR3 is 16 amino acids long. From germline, CDR1 is MNHEY and CDR2 SMNVEV (reference sequence). Trimming removed 3 bases from V and 1 base from J; junction bases left unmatched: 6.

This clone has a handful of counts. The chain has TRBV12-5 and TRBJ1-1; possibly TRBD1 for D (5 bases). The CDR3 consists of 17 residues. Trimming left V 0 bases short and J 0 bases short, with 14 bases between. Germline V gene sequence: CDR1 LGHNT, CDR2 FRNRAP. DNA of the CDR3: TGTGCTAGTGGTTTGGTCCTAGGGGATCGGATGAACACTGAAGCTTTCTTT. Translation: CASGLVLGDRMNTEAFF.

CDR3 nucleotides: TGTGCCAGCAGTTACTCTGGCGTCTGGAAAGCTTTCTTT. This sequence encodes CASSYSGVWKAFF. The chain carries TRBV6-2 or TRBV6-3 and TRBJ1-1, with D uncertain. The V and J ends lost 0 bases and 9 bases respectively, with 11 bases between them. This CDR3 has 13 amino acids. CDR1 is MNHEY and CDR2 is SVGEGT in the germline V gene.

The chain uses TRBV6-5 and TRBJ2-1; 13 bases are a match to TRBD2. Germline trimming cut 3 bases from V and 7 bases from J; bases unmatched to any gene: 6. The germline V gene has CDR1 MNHEY and CDR2 SVGAGI. The CDR3 contains 16 residues. The CDR3: CASSYAGTSGKNEQFF. CDR3 sequence (DNA): TGTGCCAGCAGTTATGCCGGGACTAGCGGGAAAAATGAGCAGTTCTTC.

This clone appeared once. A junction end diverges from the germline sequence, so it may reflect a read error. This chain links TRBV25-1 with TRBJ2-7; D possibly matches TRBD1 or TRBD2 (5 bases each). CDR3 length: 12 residues. The V gene's germline CDR1 is MGHDK and CDR2 SYGVNS. CDR3 protein: CASNQLGDEQCF. CDR3 sequence (DNA): TGTGCCAGCAACCAACTTGGGGACGAGCAGTGCTTC.